The rows below give T cell receptor beta chains drawn from one sample of a study of radiation and T cells in renal cell carcinoma. Assay used: immunoSEQ multiplex PCR; TCRdb lists only in-frame clones, some missing. The table lists some 120,000 clones, 88% of them singletons. Sequencing was performed on blood, taken from a patient whose treatment included radiotherapy and nephrectomy. The receptors derive from a woman aged 70 to 79 with renal cell carcinoma. Both conserved end residues are part of each CDR3. The D gene is left open where the match is weak.

D	V	J	CDR3	DNA
TRBD2	TRBV7-2	TRBJ2-5	CASSPQTSGGETQYF	TGTGCCAGCAGCCCGCAGACTAGCGGGGGGGAGACCCAGTACTTC
TRBD1	TRBV11-3	TRBJ1-1	CASRAGGGLNTEAFF	TGTGCCAGCAGGGCCGGAGGGGGCTTGAACACTGAAGCTTTCTTT
.	TRBV5-5	TRBJ1-1	CASSFQSLPGTEAFF	TGTGCCAGCAGCTTTCAGTCCCTGCCGGGCACTGAAGCTTTCTTT
.	TRBV28	TRBJ1-2	CASTGEFPNYGYTF	TGTGCCAGCACCGGGGAGTTCCCCAACTATGGCTACACCTTC
TRBD1	TRBV29-1	TRBJ1-3	CSVGDSSGNTIYF	TGCAGCGTTGGGGACAGTTCTGGAAACACCATATATTTT
TRBD2	TRBV6-5	TRBJ2-3	CASSPGGHSADTQYF	TGTGCCAGCAGCCCGGGGGGGCACAGTGCAGATACGCAGTATTTT
.	TRBV30	TRBJ1-5	CAWSAGPGQPQHF	TGTGCCTGGAGTGCAGGTCCGGGCCAGCCCCAGCATTTT
.	TRBV19	TRBJ2-7	CASSVPGHSYEQYF	TGTGCCAGTAGTGTTCCGGGACATTCCTACGAGCAGTACTTC
.	TRBV25-1	TRBJ2-7	CASRDSGSYEQYF	TGTGCCAGCAGAGACAGTGGCTCCTACGAGCAGTACTTC
TRBD1	TRBV5-1	TRBJ2-2	CASSRQSRTGPANTGELFF	TGCGCCAGCAGCCGCCAGTCTAGGACAGGGCCCGCGAACACCGGGGAGCTGTTTTTT